This is a list of T cell receptor beta chains from one sample in a study of blood T cell repertoires in COVID-19. Assay: immunoSEQ multiplex PCR; the TCRdb copy retains only in-frame clones and omits some. The data show fewer than 350,000 clones, more than 80% seen once. Sequencing was done on a sample of peripheral blood. The receptors stem from a young woman with COVID-19, enrolled during active disease. The CDR3 runs from the conserved cysteine through the conserved F or W. Each record gives: J gene, clone size, V gene, D gene, CDR3 DNA, CDR3 protein. D genes are given only for firm matches. Size values are once, few and many counts, or a class for expanded clones, and some rows have none.

TRBJ2-7	few	TRBV9	.	TGTGCCAGCAGCGTAGAATCCAGCTACGAGCAGTACTTC	CASSVESSYEQYF
TRBJ1-2	once	TRBV30	.	TGTGCCTGGAGCTATGCTAACTATGGCTACACCTTC	CAWSYANYGYTF
TRBJ1-1	.	TRBV6-5	.	TGTGCCAGCAGTTACAATGCCAAATGGGGCCCCGTCGGAGCTTTCTTT	CASSYNAKWGPVGAFF
TRBJ1-2	few	TRBV7-3	.	TGTGCCAGCAGCTTAAATGATGCCGGTGGCTACACCTTC	CASSLNDAGGYTF
TRBJ2-7	.	TRBV7-2	.	TGTGCCAGCAGCTCCGGGGTCATTCTCTACGAGCAGTACTTC	CASSSGVILYEQYF
TRBJ2-7	.	TRBV4-1	TRBD2	TGCGCCAGCAGCCTCGATCCTAGCGGAACCTACGAGCAGTACTTC	CASSLDPSGTYEQYF
TRBJ2-1	.	TRBV7-9	TRBD1	TGTGCCAGCAGCCTCCAGACAGGGAATGAGCAGTTCTTC	CASSLQTGNEQFF
TRBJ1-2	.	TRBV6-5	.	TGTGCCAGCAGTCCCGTTTATGGCTACACCTTC	CASSPVYGYTF
TRBJ1-6	.	TRBV7-2	TRBD1	TGTGCCAGCAGCTTAGTGGCTTCCGGGACAGGTTCCTATAATTCACCCCTCCACTTT	CASSLVASGTGSYNSPLHF
TRBJ2-3	.	TRBV3-1/TRBV3-2	TRBD2	TGTGCCAGCAGCCAAGGGACTAGCGGCCCTGGGGTAGATACGCAGTATTTT	CASSQGTSGPGVDTQYF
TRBJ1-2	once	TRBV2	TRBD1	TGTGCCAGCAGGGCTGGGACAGGCTATGGCTACACCTTC	CASRAGTGYGYTF
TRBJ1-5	.	TRBV18	.	TGTGCCAGCTCACCAGCGGCGGCTAGCAATCAGCCCCAGCATTTT	CASSPAAASNQPQHF
TRBJ1-2	.	TRBV30	.	TGTGCCTGGAACAGACTAGGGACGCTCAGCGGTGGCTACACCTTC	CAWNRLGTLSGGYTF
TRBJ2-7	.	TRBV5-1	TRBD2	TGCGCCAGCAGCTCAAAACCGGGACTAGCGGCCTCCTACGAGCAGTACTTC	CASSSKPGLAASYEQYF
TRBJ2-2	.	TRBV29-1	.	TGCAGCGTTGAATCTAGCTCCGGGGAGCTGTTTTTT	CSVESSSGELFF